Presented here are 9 T cell receptor beta chains from one specimen sequenced in a study of T cells expressing NK-cell markers. TCRdb re-called the 5' RACE reads; every CDR3 protein appears as one record, without DNA. This table lists roughly 300,000 distinct CDR3 sequences. The sample taken for sequencing was blood T cells: a sorted CD56 or NKG2C T cell subset, CD4+ or CD8+ T cells, or bulk PBMC T cells (not recorded which). Receptors originate from a woman between 18 and 69 years old in good health.

This rearrangement joins TRBV12-3 or TRBV12-4 to TRBJ1-1. This CDR3 has 14 amino acids. CDR3: CASSFPEENTEAFF.

This sequence joins TRBV6-1 and TRBJ2-1; the TCRdb D gene call, TRBD1, has no DNA to confirm it. Germline CDR1 reads MNHNS; CDR2 reads SASEGT. This CDR3 contains 15 residues. The chain's CDR3 is CASTYRGTGPHEQFF.

CDR3: CASRPDRRRGYTF. The chain has TRBV7-8 and TRBJ1-2; no DNA is available, so the TRBD1 call from TCRdb remains unchecked. The CDR3 is 13 residues long. The germline CDR1 and CDR2 sequences are SGHVS and FQNEAQ.

The V and J genes are TRBV12-3 or TRBV12-4 and TRBJ2-3; TCRdb's D call, TRBD2, is unchecked because there is no DNA. The CDR3 covers 18 residues. Here the CDR3 reads CASRPPLGLADYTDTQYF.

CDR3 in amino acids: CSVPRGMETQYF. The rearrangement joins TRBV20-1 to TRBJ2-5; the TCRdb call, TRBD1, lacks DNA for checking. The length of the CDR3 is 12 residues. In germline, CDR1 is DFQATT, CDR2 SNEGSKA (reference sequence).

The V call is TRBV12-3 or TRBV12-4, the J call TRBJ2-3; TCRdb designates TRBD2, a call that cannot be tested without DNA. The CDR3 loop spans 14 amino acids. This chain's CDR3 is CASNRGPHTDTQYF.

The rearrangement joins TRBV5-6 to TRBJ2-1; no DNA is available, so the TRBD1 call from TCRdb remains unchecked. The CDR3 totals 16 residues. Germline assignment: CDR1 SGHDT and CDR2 YYEEEE. The CDR3 sequence: CASTPLTGAAYNEQFF.

The gene calls are TRBV29-1 and TRBJ2-2; the TCRdb call, TRBD1, lacks DNA for checking. This CDR3 has 13 amino acids. CDR1 and CDR2 (germline): SQVTM, ANQGSEA. The CDR3 reads CSARARNTGELFF.

The chain couples TRBV12-3 or TRBV12-4 to TRBJ2-5; TCRdb designates TRBD1, a call that cannot be tested without DNA. The CDR3 covers 17 residues. CDR3 amino acids: CASSLLRTGTSQETQYF.